This T cell receptor (beta chain) was observed in a study of blood T cell repertoires in COVID-19. Background on the study: Some COVID-19 samples were acute and others convalescent; all came from the United States, Italy and Spain. Sources were T cells, B-cell-depleted T cells, or PBMCs; the material itself was cDNA or gDNA.

Methods used by the authors: How many nucleated cells were present was estimated from reference gene primer amplification. Libraries were prepared by immunoSEQ multiplex PCR; TCRdb keeps only in-frame clonotypes and omits some of them. D and trimming were read from the DNA, whereas the V and J calls and clone size are those reported in that table. The data hold about 270,000 clones, with around four fifths observed a single time. Input material: peripheral blood. The receptor's source is a woman in her forties or fifties with active or convalescent COVID-19.

In DNA form, the CDR3 reads TGTGCCAGCAGCTTAGCCCCGACAGGGTCTGAGGGCTACACCTTC. Its translation is CASSLAPTGSEGYTF. The V call is TRBV5-5, the J call TRBJ1-2; 7 bases fit TRBD1. Trimming cost V 2 bases and J 8 bases; bases outside gene matches: 12. This CDR3 has 15 amino acids. Germline lookup yields CDR1 SGHKS and CDR2 YYEKEE (reference sequence).